One and the same sample provided the 7 T cell receptor beta chains below, sequenced in a study of cytotoxic CD8 clonotypes in ibrutinib-treated CLL. Measured with immunoSEQ multiplex PCR; TCRdb has only the in-frame clones, and not every one. The data hold roughly 150,000 clones, with approximately 80% observed a single time. The specimen was PBMCs, collected after 24 months of ibrutinib treatment. The receptor set was obtained from a human donor with chronic lymphocytic leukemia.

The rearrangement joins TRBV5-3 to TRBJ1-1, with 8 bases that match TRBD1. TRBV5-3 is filed as an ORF, its function uncertain. Unmatched junction bases numbered 11, after V lost 8 bases and J lost 5 bases. The length of the CDR3 is 14 residues. CDR3 sequence (DNA): TGTGCCAGCAGCCCGGACAGGGCAACTACTGAAGCTTTCTTT. Its translation: CASSPDRATTEAFF.

The V and J genes are TRBV27 and TRBJ1-2; a possible D gene is TRBD1 (5 bases). Trimming took 4 bases from V and 5 from J, leaving 11 bases between them. The CDR3 contains 13 residues. The germline V gene has CDR1 MNHEY and CDR2 SMNVEV (reference sequence). CDR3 bases: TGTGCCAGCAGTTCCCGAGCAGGGTATGGCTACACCTTC. Protein sequence: CASSSRAGYGYTF.

This clone was observed once. The chain couples TRBV10-3 to TRBJ1-1; 7 bases fit TRBD1. V lost 10 bases and J lost 4; bases outside the gene matches: 9. CDR1 and CDR2 from the germline V gene are ENHRY and SYGVKD. This CDR3 contains 13 residues. The CDR3 region has the DNA TGTGCCACCACTGAGGGACAGATCACTGAAGCTTTCTTT. It is translated as CATTEGQITEAFF.

As for this clone: No DNA is shown, since the ends of the CDR3 on it are uncertain; the CDR3 is the one TCRdb lists. This chain links TRBV6-5 with TRBJ1-1. The CDR3 numbers 12 amino acids, ends counted. The germline V gene encodes CDR1 MNHEY and CDR2 SVGAGI. The CDR3 reads CASSSSLTEAFF.

This clone was recorded a few times. The same CDR3 is also encoded by other DNA sequences in this sample. V usage is TRBV19 and J usage is TRBJ2-1, with D perhaps matching TRBD1 or TRBD2 (5 bases each). Trimming cost V 8 bases and J 7 bases, with 12 bases left between them. The CDR3 is 12 residues long. The germline gives CDR1 LNHDA, CDR2 SQIVND (reference sequence). CDR3 sequence reads: CASSTGGNEQFF. CDR3 nucleotide sequence: TGTGCCAGTTCAACAGGAGGTAATGAGCAGTTCTTC.

This chain links TRBV4-1 with TRBJ1-4, with D possibly TRBD1 on 5 matching bases. Trimming cost V 0 bases and J 8 bases, with 13 bases left between them. CDR3 size: 15 residues. Germline-derived CDR1 and CDR2 are MGHRA and YSYEKL. CDR3 protein: CASSQEFQGWEKLFF. In DNA, the CDR3 is TGCGCCAGCAGCCAAGAATTTCAGGGCTGGGAAAAACTGTTTTTT.

The chain has TRBV27 and TRBJ2-7, with 10 bases fitting TRBD1. V trimming: 6 bases; J trimming: 6 bases; junction bases outside the gene matches: 8. CDR1 and CDR2 (germline): MNHEY, SMNVEV (reference sequence). CDR3 length: 14 residues. The CDR3 bases are TGTGCCAGCAGCTGGACAGGGGGACGAGGCGAGCAGTACTTC. It is translated as CASSWTGGRGEQYF.